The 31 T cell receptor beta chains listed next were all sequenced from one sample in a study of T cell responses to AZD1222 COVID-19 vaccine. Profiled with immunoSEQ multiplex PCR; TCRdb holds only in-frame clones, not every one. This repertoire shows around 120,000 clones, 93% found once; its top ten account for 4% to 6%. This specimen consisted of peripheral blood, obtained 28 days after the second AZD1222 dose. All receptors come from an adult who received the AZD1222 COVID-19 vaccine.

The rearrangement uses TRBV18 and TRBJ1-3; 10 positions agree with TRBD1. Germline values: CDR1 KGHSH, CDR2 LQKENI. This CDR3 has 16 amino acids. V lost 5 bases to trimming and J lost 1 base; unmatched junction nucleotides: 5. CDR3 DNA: TGTGCCAGCTCAAAACCGGGACAGGGGTCTGGAAACACCATATATTTT. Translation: CASSKPGQGSGNTIYF.

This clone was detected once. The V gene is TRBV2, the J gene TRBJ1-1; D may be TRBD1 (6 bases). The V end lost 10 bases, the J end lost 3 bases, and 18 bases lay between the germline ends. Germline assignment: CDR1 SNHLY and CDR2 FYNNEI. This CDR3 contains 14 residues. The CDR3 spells CATKQGSEDTEAFF. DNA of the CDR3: TGTGCCACCAAACAGGGAAGCGAGGACACTGAAGCTTTCTTT.

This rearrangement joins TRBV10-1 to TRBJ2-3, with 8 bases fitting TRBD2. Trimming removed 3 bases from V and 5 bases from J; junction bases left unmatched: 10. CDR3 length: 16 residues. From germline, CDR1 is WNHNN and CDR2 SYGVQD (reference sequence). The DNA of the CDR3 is TGCGCCAGCAGTGATTATAGCGGGGCAGGAGGAGATACGCAGTATTTT. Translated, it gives CASSDYSGAGGDTQYF.

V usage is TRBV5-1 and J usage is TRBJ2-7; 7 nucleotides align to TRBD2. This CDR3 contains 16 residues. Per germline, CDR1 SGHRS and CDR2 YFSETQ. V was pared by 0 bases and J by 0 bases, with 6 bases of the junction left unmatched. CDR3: CASSLGGLAVSYEQYF. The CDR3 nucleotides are TGCGCCAGCAGCTTGGGAGGGCTAGCGGTCTCCTACGAGCAGTACTTC.

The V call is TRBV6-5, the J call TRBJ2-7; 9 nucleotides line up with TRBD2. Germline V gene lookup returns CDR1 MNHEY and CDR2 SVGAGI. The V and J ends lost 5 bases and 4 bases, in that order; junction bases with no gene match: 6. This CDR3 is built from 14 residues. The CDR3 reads CASSRGRAVYEQYF. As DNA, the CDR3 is TGTGCCAGCAGTCGCGGGAGGGCCGTGTACGAGCAGTACTTC.

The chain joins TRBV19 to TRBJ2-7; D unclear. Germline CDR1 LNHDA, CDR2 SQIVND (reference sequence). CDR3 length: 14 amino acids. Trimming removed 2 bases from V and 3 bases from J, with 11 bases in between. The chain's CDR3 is CASSIRGPVYEQYF. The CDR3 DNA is TGTGCCAGTAGTATAAGAGGTCCAGTCTACGAGCAGTACTTC. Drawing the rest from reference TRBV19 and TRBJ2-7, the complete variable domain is DGGITQSPKYLFRKEGQNVTLSCEQNLNHDAMYWYRQDPGQGLRLIYYSQIVNDFQKGDIAEGYSVSREKKESFPLTVTSAQKNPTAFYLCASSIRGPVYEQYFGPGTRLTVT.

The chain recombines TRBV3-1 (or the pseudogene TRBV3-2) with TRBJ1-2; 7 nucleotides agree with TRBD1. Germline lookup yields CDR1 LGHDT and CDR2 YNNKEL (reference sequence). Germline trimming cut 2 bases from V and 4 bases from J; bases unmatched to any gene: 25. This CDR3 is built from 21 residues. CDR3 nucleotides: TGTGCCAGCAGCCAATCGACCAAGAAGGGGACAGATCTCTTCAGGGTCTATGGCTACACCTTC. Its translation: CASSQSTKKGTDLFRVYGYTF.

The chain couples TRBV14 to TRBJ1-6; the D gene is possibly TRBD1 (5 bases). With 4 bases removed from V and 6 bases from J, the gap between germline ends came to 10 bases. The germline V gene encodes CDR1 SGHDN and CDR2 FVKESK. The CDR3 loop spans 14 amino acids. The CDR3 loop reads CASSLGTANSPLHF. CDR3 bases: TGTGCCAGCAGCCTCGGGACGGCTAATTCACCCCTCCACTTT. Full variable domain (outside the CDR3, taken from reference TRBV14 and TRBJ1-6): EAGVTQFPSHSVIEKGQTVTLRCDPISGHDNLYWYRRVMGKEIKFLLHFVKESKQDESGMPNNRFLAERTGGTYSTLKVQPAELEDSGVYFCASSLGTANSPLHFGNGTRLTVT.

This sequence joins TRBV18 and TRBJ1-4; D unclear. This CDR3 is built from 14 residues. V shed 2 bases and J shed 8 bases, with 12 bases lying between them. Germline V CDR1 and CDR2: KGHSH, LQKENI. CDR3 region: CASSPTPSEEKLFF. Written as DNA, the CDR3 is TGTGCCAGCTCACCAACTCCCTCGGAGGAAAAACTGTTTTTT.

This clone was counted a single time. The CDR3 sequence is CASSSGRVENQPQHF. CDR3 DNA sequence: TGTGCCAGCAGTTCAGGACGGGTAGAGAATCAGCCCCAGCATTTT. The rearrangement uses TRBV28 and TRBJ1-5; D unclear. Germline CDR1 is MDHEN and CDR2 is SYDVKM. The V end was cut by 4 bases, the J end by 4 bases, with 14 bases between. This CDR3 contains 15 residues.

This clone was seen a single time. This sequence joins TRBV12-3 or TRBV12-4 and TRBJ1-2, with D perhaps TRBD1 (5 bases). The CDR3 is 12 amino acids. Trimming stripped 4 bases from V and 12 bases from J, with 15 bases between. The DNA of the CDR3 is TGTGCCAGCAGTTCGACGGGACGGGGGAACACCTTC. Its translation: CASSSTGRGNTF.

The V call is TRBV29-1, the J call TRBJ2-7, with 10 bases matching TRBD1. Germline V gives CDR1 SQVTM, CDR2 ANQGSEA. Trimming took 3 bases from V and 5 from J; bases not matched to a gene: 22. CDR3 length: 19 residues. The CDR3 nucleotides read TGCAGCGTTGACGGCTTGGGACAGGGGAGGGCAGCCGGGAGAAACGAGCAGTACTTC. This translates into CSVDGLGQGRAAGRNEQYF.

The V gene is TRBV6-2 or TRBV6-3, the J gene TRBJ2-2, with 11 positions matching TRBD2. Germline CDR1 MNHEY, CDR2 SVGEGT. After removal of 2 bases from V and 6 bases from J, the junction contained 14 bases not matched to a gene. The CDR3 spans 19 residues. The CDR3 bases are TGTGCCAGCAGTTACGGTAGCGGGAGGGCCCCGGGGCAAGCCGGGGAGCTGTTTTTT. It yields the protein CASSYGSGRAPGQAGELFF.

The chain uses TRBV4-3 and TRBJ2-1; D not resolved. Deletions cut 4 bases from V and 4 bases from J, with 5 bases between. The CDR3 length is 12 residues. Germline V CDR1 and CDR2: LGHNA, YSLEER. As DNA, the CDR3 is TGCGCCAGCAGCCCAAATTACAATGAGCAGTTCTTC. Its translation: CASSPNYNEQFF.

The CDR3 DNA is TGTGCCAGCACCCTCAGAACTATTTTTGCGGCTTTCGGGACTGGGGGGCAGTACTTC. Its translation is CASTLRTIFAAFGTGGQYF. This chain uses TRBV2 with TRBJ2-7, with D maybe TRBD2 (6 bases). Per the germline V gene, CDR1 is SNHLY and CDR2 is FYNNEI. V lost 7 bases, J lost 9 bases, and 37 bases lay in between. This CDR3 has 19 amino acids.

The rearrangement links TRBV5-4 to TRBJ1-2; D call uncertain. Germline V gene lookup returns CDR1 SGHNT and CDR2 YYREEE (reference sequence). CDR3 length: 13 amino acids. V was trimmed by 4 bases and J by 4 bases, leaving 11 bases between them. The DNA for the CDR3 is TGTGCCAGCAGCCCCGGGATTAGCTATGGCTACACCTTC. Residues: CASSPGISYGYTF.

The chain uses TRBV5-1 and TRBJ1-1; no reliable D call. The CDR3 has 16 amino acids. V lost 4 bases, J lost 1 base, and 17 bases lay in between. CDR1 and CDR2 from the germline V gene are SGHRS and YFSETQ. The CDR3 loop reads CASSPFSGVGNTEAFF. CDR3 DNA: TGCGCCAGCAGCCCCTTTTCAGGAGTTGGGAACACTGAAGCTTTCTTT.

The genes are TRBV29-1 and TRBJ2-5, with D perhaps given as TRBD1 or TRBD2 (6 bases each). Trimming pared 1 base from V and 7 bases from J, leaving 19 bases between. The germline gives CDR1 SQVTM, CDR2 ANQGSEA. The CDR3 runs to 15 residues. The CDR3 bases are TGCAGCGTTGAAGTAGGAGGGGGTCTGAGGGGGACCCAGTACTTC. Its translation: CSVEVGGGLRGTQYF.

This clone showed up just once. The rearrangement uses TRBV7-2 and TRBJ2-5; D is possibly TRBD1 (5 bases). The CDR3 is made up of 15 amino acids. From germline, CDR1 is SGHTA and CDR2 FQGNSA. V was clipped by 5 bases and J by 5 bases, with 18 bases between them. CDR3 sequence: CASSINRLLIETQYF. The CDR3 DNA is TGTGCCAGCAGCATCAACAGGCTACTGATCGAGACCCAGTACTTC.

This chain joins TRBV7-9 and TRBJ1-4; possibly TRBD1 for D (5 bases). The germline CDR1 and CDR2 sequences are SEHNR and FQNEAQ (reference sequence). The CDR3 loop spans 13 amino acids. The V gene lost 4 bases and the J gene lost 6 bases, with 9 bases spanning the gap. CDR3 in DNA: TGTGCCAGCAGCTCCAGGGAATATGAAAAACTGTTTTTT. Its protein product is CASSSREYEKLFF.

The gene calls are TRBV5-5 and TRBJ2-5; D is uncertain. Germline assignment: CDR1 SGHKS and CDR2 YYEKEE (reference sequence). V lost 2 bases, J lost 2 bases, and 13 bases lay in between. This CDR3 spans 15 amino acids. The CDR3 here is CASSFTPTGQETQYF. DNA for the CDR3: TGTGCCAGCAGCTTCACACCTACCGGTCAAGAGACCCAGTACTTC. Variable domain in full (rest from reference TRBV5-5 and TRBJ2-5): DAGVTQSPTHLIKTRGQQVTLRCSPISGHKSVSWYQQVLGQGPQFIFQYYEKEERGRGNFPDRFSARQFPNYSSELNVNALLLGDSALYLCASSFTPTGQETQYFGPGTRLLVL.

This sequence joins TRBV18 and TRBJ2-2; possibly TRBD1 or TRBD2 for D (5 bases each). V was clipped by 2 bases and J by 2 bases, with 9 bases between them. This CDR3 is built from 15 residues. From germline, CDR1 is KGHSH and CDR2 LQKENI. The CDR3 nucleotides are TGTGCCAGCTCACCAGGGACCATAAACACCGGGGAGCTGTTTTTT. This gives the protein CASSPGTINTGELFF.

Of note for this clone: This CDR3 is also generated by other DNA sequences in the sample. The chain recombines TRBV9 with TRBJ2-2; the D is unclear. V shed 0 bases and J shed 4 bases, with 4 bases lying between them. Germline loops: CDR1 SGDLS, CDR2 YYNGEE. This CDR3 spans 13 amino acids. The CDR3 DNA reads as TGTGCCAGCAGCGTAGTTGGCACCGGGGAGCTGTTTTTT. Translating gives CASSVVGTGELFF.

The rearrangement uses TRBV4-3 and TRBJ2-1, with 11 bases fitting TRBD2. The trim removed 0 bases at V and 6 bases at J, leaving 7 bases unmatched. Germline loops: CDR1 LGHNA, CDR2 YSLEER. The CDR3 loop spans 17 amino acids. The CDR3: CASSQDSGRALRNEQFF. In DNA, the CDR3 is TGCGCCAGCAGCCAAGATAGCGGGAGGGCCCTTCGCAATGAGCAGTTCTTC.

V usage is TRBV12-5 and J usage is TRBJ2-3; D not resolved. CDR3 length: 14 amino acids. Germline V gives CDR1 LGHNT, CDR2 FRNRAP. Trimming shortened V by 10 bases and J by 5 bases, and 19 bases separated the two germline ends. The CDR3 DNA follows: TGTGCTACTACAACATACGACCCGCAAGATACGCAGTATTTT. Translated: CATTTYDPQDTQYF.

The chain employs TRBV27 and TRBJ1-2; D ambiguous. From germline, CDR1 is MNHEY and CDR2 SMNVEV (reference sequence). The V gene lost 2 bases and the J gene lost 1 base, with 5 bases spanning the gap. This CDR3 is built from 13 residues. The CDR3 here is CASSLRSNYGYTF. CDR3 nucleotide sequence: TGTGCCAGCAGTTTACGGAGTAACTATGGCTACACCTTC.

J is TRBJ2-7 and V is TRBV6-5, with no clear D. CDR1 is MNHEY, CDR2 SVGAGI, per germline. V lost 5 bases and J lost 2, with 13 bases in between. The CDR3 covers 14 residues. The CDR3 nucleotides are TGTGCCAGCAGTCACACGACTGCGGCCTACGAGCAGTACTTC. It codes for CASSHTTAAYEQYF.

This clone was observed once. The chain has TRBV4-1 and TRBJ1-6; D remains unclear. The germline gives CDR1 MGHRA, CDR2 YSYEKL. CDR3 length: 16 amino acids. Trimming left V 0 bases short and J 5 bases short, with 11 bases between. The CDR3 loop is CASSQERNFNNSPLHF. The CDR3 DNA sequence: TGCGCCAGCAGCCAAGAACGAAATTTTAATAATTCACCCCTCCACTTT.

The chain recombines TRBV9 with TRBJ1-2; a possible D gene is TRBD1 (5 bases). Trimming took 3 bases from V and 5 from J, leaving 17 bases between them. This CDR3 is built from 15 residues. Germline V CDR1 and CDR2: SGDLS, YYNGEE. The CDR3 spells CASSAILGARYGYTF. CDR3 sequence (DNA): TGTGCCAGCAGCGCCATCCTCGGGGCGCGGTATGGCTACACCTTC.

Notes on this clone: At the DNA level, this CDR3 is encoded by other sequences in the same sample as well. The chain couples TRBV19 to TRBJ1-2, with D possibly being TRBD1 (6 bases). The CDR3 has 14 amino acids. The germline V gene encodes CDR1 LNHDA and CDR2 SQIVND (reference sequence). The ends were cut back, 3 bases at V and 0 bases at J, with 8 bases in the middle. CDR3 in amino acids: CASSIAGANYGYTF. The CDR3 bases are TGTGCCAGTAGTATCGCAGGGGCTAACTATGGCTACACCTTC. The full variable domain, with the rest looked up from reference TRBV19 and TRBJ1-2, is DGGITQSPKYLFRKEGQNVTLSCEQNLNHDAMYWYRQDPGQGLRLIYYSQIVNDFQKGDIAEGYSVSREKKESFPLTVTSAQKNPTAFYLCASSIAGANYGYTFGSGTRLTVV.

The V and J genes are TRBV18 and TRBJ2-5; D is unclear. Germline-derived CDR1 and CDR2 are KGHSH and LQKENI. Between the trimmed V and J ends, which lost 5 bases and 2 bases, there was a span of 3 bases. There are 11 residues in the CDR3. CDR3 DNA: TGTGCCAGCTCATCGCAAGAGACCCAGTACTTC. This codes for CASSSQETQYF.